The 23 T cell receptor beta chains below all came from one sample that was sequenced in a study of blood T cell repertoires in COVID-19. Here immunoSEQ multiplex PCR was the method, and the copy in TCRdb shows in-frame clones only, minus some. This table holds 250,000 or so clones, 80% to 85% found once. The sequenced sample was peripheral blood. The source of these receptors is a woman in her thirties or forties who had recovered from COVID-19.

This chain uses TRBV3-1 (or the pseudogene TRBV3-2) with TRBJ2-7; D is uncertain. The V gene lost 8 bases and the J gene lost 9 bases, with 17 bases spanning the gap. This CDR3 comprises 12 residues. CDR1 and CDR2 (germline): LGHDT, YNNKEL (reference sequence). Here the CDR3 DNA reads TGTGCCAGCGGCGACGCCTGGGCAGGGCAGTACTTC. Its translation: CASGDAWAGQYF.

The rearrangement uses TRBV7-9 and TRBJ1-3; D possibly corresponds to TRBD1 (6 bases). The CDR3 is 18 amino acids. Germline values: CDR1 SEHNR, CDR2 FQNEAQ (reference sequence). V gave up 5 bases and J gave up 2 bases, with 22 bases separating them. The CDR3 DNA follows: TGTGCCAGCAGCGTAGGCGGGGGCCGGTTGATAGCTGGAAACACCATATATTTT. This sequence encodes CASSVGGGRLIAGNTIYF. Drawing the rest from reference TRBV7-9 and TRBJ1-3, the complete variable domain is DTGVSQNPRHKITKRGQNVTFRCDPISEHNRLYWYRQTLGQGPEFLTYFQNEAQLEKSRLLSDRFSAERPKGSFSTLEIQRTEQGDSAMYLCASSVGGGRLIAGNTIYFGEGSWLTVV.

This chain links TRBV7-7 with TRBJ2-5; 7 nucleotides line up with TRBD2. Germline V gene data show CDR1 as SSHAT and CDR2 as FNYEAQ (reference sequence). With 1 base clipped from V and 5 bases from J, the junction kept 16 bases outside the gene matches. The length of the CDR3 is 18 residues. This chain's CDR3 is CASSLVVASGPEGETQYF. The CDR3 nucleotides read TGTGCCAGCAGCTTAGTTGTGGCTAGCGGCCCGGAGGGGGAGACCCAGTACTTC.

For the CDR3, the DNA is TGTGCCAGCTCACCAGGGACAGGGCCTGAAGCTTTCTTT. It codes for CASSPGTGPEAFF. The chain has TRBV18 and TRBJ1-1; 9 bases line up with TRBD1. The CDR3 spans 13 residues. J was trimmed by 6 bases and V by 2 bases; bases with no gene match: 1. Looked up from germline, CDR1 is KGHSH and CDR2 is LQKENI.

The genes are TRBV5-8 and TRBJ1-5; 10 bases are a match to TRBD1. The CDR3 runs to 15 residues. Germline loops: CDR1 SGHTS, CDR2 YDEGEE. V lost 4 bases and J lost 5; bases outside the gene matches: 6. CDR3 amino acids: CASSTGTGAHQPQHF. The CDR3 region has the DNA TGTGCCAGCAGCACGGGGACAGGGGCCCATCAGCCCCAGCATTTT.

CDR3 sequence: CASTPTRYNEQFF. CDR3 DNA sequence: TGTGCCAGCACCCCGACTCGTTACAATGAGCAGTTCTTC. The chain links TRBV12-3 or TRBV12-4 to TRBJ2-1; no reliable D call. This CDR3 has 13 amino acids. Trimming left V 7 bases short and J 4 bases short, with 11 bases between.

The chain is built from TRBV12-3 or TRBV12-4 and TRBJ1-5; D not certain. CDR3 length: 13 amino acids. The ends were cut back, 3 bases at V and 11 bases at J, with 14 bases in the middle. CDR3 sequence: CASSFGGLGSQHF. The CDR3, as DNA: TGTGCCAGCAGTTTTGGAGGACTGGGCTCCCAGCATTTT.

This sequence joins TRBV6-5 and TRBJ1-2, with 9 nucleotides matching TRBD1. V lost 7 bases, J lost 4 bases, and 7 bases stayed unmatched. The CDR3 loop spans 14 amino acids. In germline, CDR1 is MNHEY, CDR2 SVGAGI. This CDR3 is CASKRGQGIYGYTF. The CDR3 DNA sequence: TGTGCCAGCAAGCGGGGACAGGGCATCTATGGCTACACCTTC.

This clone was detected once. The chain combines TRBV5-1 with TRBJ2-1; 8 bases map to TRBD2. Looked up from germline, CDR1 is SGHRS and CDR2 is YFSETQ. This CDR3 has 16 amino acids. Losses at the gene ends were 0 bases for V and 0 bases for J; bases not matched to a gene: 2. The CDR3 spells CASSLDSGNSYNEQFF. The CDR3 DNA reads as TGCGCCAGCAGCTTGGATAGCGGGAACTCCTACAATGAGCAGTTCTTC. Full variable domain (missing parts from reference TRBV5-1 and TRBJ2-1): KAGVTQTPRYLIKTRGQQVTLSCSPISGHRSVSWYQQTPGQGLQFLFEYFSETQRNKGNFPGRFSGRQFSNSRSEMNVSTLELGDSALYLCASSLDSGNSYNEQFFGPGTRLTVL.

The V gene is TRBV5-1, the J gene TRBJ2-5; the match to TRBD2 covers 13 bases. There are 15 residues in the CDR3. V shed 3 bases, J shed 5 bases, and the junction held 4 bases outside the gene matches. The germline CDR1 and CDR2 sequences are SGHRS and YFSETQ. The CDR3 bases are TGCGCCAGCAGCTCCGGGACTAGCGGGGCTGAGACCCAGTACTTC. The encoded protein is CASSSGTSGAETQYF.

The genes are TRBV2 and TRBJ2-2; tentative D call: TRBD2 (5 bases). CDR3 size: 16 residues. With 2 bases removed from V and 1 base from J, the gap between germline ends came to 11 bases. Per germline, CDR1 SNHLY and CDR2 FYNNEI. The CDR3 loop is CASSELSVLNTGELFF. CDR3 bases: TGTGCCAGCAGTGAACTTAGCGTGCTGAACACCGGGGAGCTGTTTTTT.

This sequence joins TRBV5-5 and TRBJ1-3, with D hard to call. Germline V CDR1 and CDR2: SGHKS, YYEKEE (reference sequence). The CDR3 is 14 residues long. V was clipped by 0 bases and J by 1 base, with 5 bases between them. CDR3 DNA: TGTGCCAGCAGCTTGGGAGTGTCTGGAAACACCATATATTTT. It is translated as CASSLGVSGNTIYF.

The CDR3 coding sequence is TGCAGCGTTGATCCTGGGACAGGGAGAGATGGCTACACCTTC. Protein: CSVDPGTGRDGYTF. The genes are TRBV29-1 and TRBJ1-2; 9 bases map to TRBD1. The CDR3 is 14 residues long. The germline V gene has CDR1 SQVTM and CDR2 ANQGSEA. J gave up 6 bases and V 3 bases, and 8 bases lay outside the gene matches.

This clone was found once. CDR3 coding DNA: TGTGCCAGTTCCGGACAGGGGGGTGGCACCGGGGAGCTGTTTTTT. This codes for CASSGQGGGTGELFF. The chain carries TRBV19 and TRBJ2-2; TRBD1 agrees at 10 bases. The CDR3 has 15 residues. Germline values: CDR1 LNHDA, CDR2 SQIVND (reference sequence). V was pared by 8 bases and J by 4 bases, with 7 bases of the junction left unmatched.

The chain recombines TRBV9 with TRBJ2-5, with 7 bases lining up with TRBD2. The CDR3 extends over 15 amino acids. Germline V gene lookup returns CDR1 SGDLS and CDR2 YYNGEE. V was pared by 4 bases and J by 4 bases, with 10 bases of the junction left unmatched. DNA for the CDR3: TGTGCCAGCAGCCGTGGGAGGGCCGGAGGAGAGACCCAGTACTTC. Amino acids: CASSRGRAGGETQYF.

The J gene is TRBJ2-3, the V gene TRBV5-1; 12 bases are shared with TRBD2. J gave up 3 bases and V 5 bases, and 4 bases lay outside the gene matches. This CDR3 spans 15 amino acids. Germline loops: CDR1 SGHRS, CDR2 YFSETQ. DNA for the CDR3: TGCGCCAGCAGGAGACTAGCGGGGGCAACAGATACGCAGTATTTT. The encoded protein is CASRRLAGATDTQYF.

This clone appeared a single time. The chain has TRBV6-5 and TRBJ1-1; 9 nucleotides line up with TRBD1. Germline CDR1 and CDR2: MNHEY and SVGAGI. V lost 4 bases to trimming and J lost 7 bases; unmatched junction nucleotides: 10. The CDR3 spans 15 residues. In DNA form, the CDR3 reads TGTGCCAGCAGTTCCCCTAGGGACAGGGCAATTGAAGCTTTCTTT. This sequence encodes CASSSPRDRAIEAFF.

The gene calls are TRBV19 and TRBJ2-5; no clear D gene. V lost 3 bases and J 5 bases, leaving 13 bases between the germline ends. The CDR3 runs 14 residues. Germline assignment: CDR1 LNHDA and CDR2 SQIVND (reference sequence). CDR3 nucleotide sequence: TGTGCCAGTAGTATGGCTCAATTCCAGGAGACCCAGTACTTC. Residues: CASSMAQFQETQYF.

V is TRBV3-1 (or the pseudogene TRBV3-2) and J is TRBJ2-2; D is ambiguous. CDR3 size: 16 residues. The germline V and J ends were trimmed by 2 bases and 2 bases, with 12 bases remaining between them. Germline V gives CDR1 LGHDT, CDR2 YNNKEL (reference sequence). CDR3 DNA: TGTGCCAGCAGCCAAAGCGAGACTGGAAACACCGGGGAGCTGTTTTTT. Its protein product is CASSQSETGNTGELFF.

This clone occurred a few times. The V and J genes are TRBV28 and TRBJ1-5; a weak D match, TRBD1 (6 bases). Germline V CDR1 and CDR2: MDHEN, SYDVKM. V lost 6 bases and J lost 3, with 18 bases in between. The length of the CDR3 is 16 residues. This CDR3 is CASSPTLTGINQPQHF. CDR3 in DNA: TGTGCCAGCAGCCCGACCCTAACAGGGATCAATCAGCCCCAGCATTTT.

The chain combines TRBV13 with TRBJ1-2; tentatively, D is TRBD1 (6 bases). The V and J ends lost 3 bases and 4 bases respectively, with 9 bases between them. CDR1 is PRHDT, CDR2 FYEKMQ, per germline (reference sequence). The CDR3 spans 13 residues. Written as DNA, the CDR3 is TGTGCCAGCAGCTTTGCACAGGGCTATGGCTACACCTTC. It is translated as CASSFAQGYGYTF.

CDR3 sequence reads: CASSSRLLAGGSTDTQYF. The DNA of the CDR3 is TGTGCCAGCAGTTCTCGACTTTTAGCGGGGGGGAGCACAGATACGCAGTATTTT. The rearrangement uses TRBV27 and TRBJ2-3; 11 nucleotides line up with TRBD2. V shed 4 bases, J shed 0 bases, and the junction held 9 bases outside the gene matches. Germline CDR1 MNHEY, CDR2 SMNVEV (reference sequence). The CDR3 has 18 amino acids.

The chain combines TRBV3-1 (or the pseudogene TRBV3-2) with TRBJ1-4, with TRBD1 as a possible D gene (5 bases). The V gene lost 1 base and the J gene lost 6 bases, with 12 bases spanning the gap. Per germline, CDR1 LGHDT and CDR2 YNNKEL (reference sequence). The CDR3 runs to 15 residues. The CDR3, as DNA: TGTGCCAGCAGCCAAGTAAGGGGTGGTTATGAAAAACTGTTTTTT. Translation gives CASSQVRGGYEKLFF.